These T cell receptor beta chains were read from a single sample in a study of beta chain features in type 1 diabetes. Sequenced by immunoSEQ multiplex PCR; TCRdb stores in-frame clones only, minus some. The table includes over 700,000 clones, 17% detected once. Material: naive CD4+ T cells from blood. The receptors were sampled from a woman under 30 in good health. The CDR3 runs from the conserved cysteine through the conserved F or W. D genes are given only for firm matches. Not all rows give a size; the values are once, few, many and, for expanded clones, a class.

J gene,D gene,V gene,CDR3 length,clone size,CDR3 DNA,CDR3 protein
TRBJ1-2,.,TRBV5-1,15,.,TGCGCCAGCAGCTTGGCCGGGAAGCAAGACTATGGCTACACCTTC,CASSLAGKQDYGYTF
TRBJ1-3,.,TRBV18,12,.,TGTGCCAGCCTCACTTGGGGAAACACCATATATTTT,CASLTWGNTIYF
TRBJ1-5,.,TRBV7-9,15,.,TGTGCCAGCAGCTTATCAGGGATGTCCAATCAGCCCCAGCATTTT,CASSLSGMSNQPQHF
TRBJ1-2,TRBD1,TRBV6-5,15,few,TGTGCCAGCAGTTATTCCGGGACAGGGGCGTATGGCTACACCTTC,CASSYSGTGAYGYTF
TRBJ1-2,.,TRBV7-9,13,.,TGTGCCAGCAGCTTAGAGGCTGGTTATGGCTACACCTTC,CASSLEAGYGYTF
TRBJ2-3,.,TRBV5-4,15,few,TGTGCCAGCAGCTTGAGGGCAGGAACGATAGATACGCAGTATTTT,CASSLRAGTIDTQYF
TRBJ2-5,.,TRBV11-3,13,few,TGTGCCAGCAGCTTAAGGCAGGGAGAGACCCAGTACTTC,CASSLRQGETQYF
TRBJ1-5,.,TRBV11-2,13,few,TGTGCCAGCAGTCCTGGACCAAATCAGCCCCAGCATTTT,CASSPGPNQPQHF
TRBJ2-1,.,TRBV18,13,.,TGTGCCAGCTCACCACCGGGAAGAACCGAGCAGTTCTTC,CASSPPGRTEQFF
TRBJ2-7,.,TRBV7-2,14,.,TGTGCCAGCAGCTTTAGATTGATGGCCTACGAGCAGTACTTC,CASSFRLMAYEQYF
TRBJ1-5,.,TRBV6-5,16,few,TGTGCCAGCAGTTACTCGAACAGGCCGTTCGATCGGCCCCAGCATTTT,CASSYSNRPFDRPQHF
TRBJ2-1,.,TRBV4-2,16,few,TGTGCCAGCAGCCAAGTCCGGGACTCTACTTACAATGAGCAGTTCTTC,CASSQVRDSTYNEQFF
TRBJ1-2,.,TRBV28,13,.,TGTGCCAGCAGTTTTCTCAGGGAGGGTGGCTACACCTTC,CASSFLREGGYTF
TRBJ1-1,.,TRBV5-1,14,few,TGCGCCAGCAGCTTGGTGGCCCCTTCTTTAGGGGCTTTCTTT,CASSLVAPSLGAFF
TRBJ1-2,.,TRBV4-2,15,.,TGTGCCAGCAGCCATGAGGAATCGGGGAGAGGAGGCTACACCTTC,CASSHEESGRGGYTF
TRBJ2-5,.,TRBV15,16,.,TGTGCCACCAGCAGACCCGACGCAGGACACGGTGAGACCCAGTACTTC,CATSRPDAGHGETQYF
TRBJ1-2,TRBD1,TRBV2,16,.,TGTGCCAGCAGGTCGCGGGTCAGGGGGCAGAGCTATGGCTACACCTTC,CASRSRVRGQSYGYTF
TRBJ2-4,.,TRBV6-1,15,few,TGTGCCAGCAGTGGGGGGACAACAGCCAAAAACATTCAGTACTTC,CASSGGTTAKNIQYF
TRBJ2-1,.,TRBV25-1,16,.,TGTGCCAGCAGTGAATTGGGACTAAGGACAGACAATGAGCAGTTCTTC,CASSELGLRTDNEQFF
TRBJ2-7,TRBD2,TRBV4-3,15,.,TGCGCCAGCAGCCGAAAGAGAAGCGGGAGCCCCCAGCAGTACTTC,CASSRKRSGSPQQYF
TRBJ2-7,.,TRBV15,14,.,TGTGCCACCAGCAGAGATTCGTTGGGCTACGAGCAGTACTTC,CATSRDSLGYEQYF
TRBJ1-2,.,TRBV6-6,16,.,TGTGCCAGCAGTTACTTGGGGTACGGACCCTCCGTGGGCTACACCTTC,CASSYLGYGPSVGYTF
TRBJ2-1,TRBD2,TRBV7-6,16,few,TGTGCCAGCTCACGAGGACTAGCGGGAGGGAACAATGAGCAGTTCTTC,CASSRGLAGGNNEQFF
TRBJ2-1,.,TRBV4-3,15,.,TGCGCCAGCAGCCAAGGCGGCTACTCCTACAATGAGCAGTTCTTC,CASSQGGYSYNEQFF
TRBJ1-1,.,TRBV5-1,16,.,TGCGCCAGCAGCTTTTTGACCGGTACAGAGCACACTGAAGCTTTCTTT,CASSFLTGTEHTEAFF
TRBJ1-5,.,TRBV27,13,.,TGTGCCAGCAGTCCCAATAGCAATCAGCCCCAGCATTTT,CASSPNSNQPQHF
TRBJ2-1,.,TRBV15,13,few,TGTGCCACCGGAGTGGGCCTCCGTCTTGAGCAGTTCTTC,CATGVGLRLEQFF
TRBJ2-1,TRBD2,TRBV28,16,.,TGTGCCAGCACCTCCCCACTAGCGGGAGTTGGAGATGAGCAGTTCTTC,CASTSPLAGVGDEQFF
TRBJ2-5,TRBD1,TRBV5-1,14,.,TGCGCCAGCAGCTTCCAGGGGGCTGGGGAGACCCAGTACTTC,CASSFQGAGETQYF
TRBJ1-2,.,TRBV4-3,15,few,TGCGCCAGCAGCCAAGACTGGACGGATTACTATGGCTACACCTTC,CASSQDWTDYYGYTF
TRBJ2-5,TRBD2,TRBV6-6,16,.,TGTGCCAGCAGTTACTCCGGGACTAGCGGCCAAGAGACCCAGTACTTC,CASSYSGTSGQETQYF
TRBJ2-5,.,TRBV28,14,.,TGTGCCAGCAGGACACCGAAATCGACAAAGACCCAGTACTTC,CASRTPKSTKTQYF
TRBJ2-1,.,TRBV2,15,.,TGTGCCAGCAGCTTACTGCGGACTTTCCAAGGCGAGCAGTTCTTC,CASSLLRTFQGEQFF
TRBJ2-1,.,TRBV6-5,16,.,TGTGCCAGCAGTTACTCCACTTCCCGTAGTGGCTATGAGCAGTTCTTC,CASSYSTSRSGYEQFF
TRBJ1-2,TRBD1,TRBV5-1,16,.,TGCGCCAGCAGCTTGCAGCCGGGACAGAATACAGATGGCTACACCTTC,CASSLQPGQNTDGYTF
TRBJ2-1,TRBD2,TRBV18,18,.,TGTGCCAGCTCACGGGGACTAGCGGGAGGGCCCCTCTACAATGAGCAGTTCTTC,CASSRGLAGGPLYNEQFF
TRBJ2-5,TRBD1,TRBV10-3,15,.,TGTGCCATTTCCCCCGGACAGGGGGCGGGGGAGACCCAGTACTTC,CAISPGQGAGETQYF